These T cell receptor beta chains were read from a single sample in a study of shared clonotypes between healthy human individuals. Some clones are missing from TCRdb's copy, which holds only in-frame ones; the method was immunoSEQ multiplex PCR. The data contain approximately 2.3 million clones, roughly 93% of them seen just once; the ten biggest clones take up about 0.41%. The specimen sequenced was naive CD4+ T cells from PBMCs. Receptor source: a man in his late teens or twenties in good health. Some clones in this sample may be carry-over from other donors' samples. Both conserved end residues are part of each CDR3. D genes are given only for firm matches. A clone size is listed for some rows: how often the clone was seen (once, few, many), or a class if it is expanded.

d_call	v_call	j_call	clone_size	cdr3_aa	cdr3_nt
TRBD1	TRBV13	TRBJ2-1	.	CASSLRTGDPNEQFF	TGTGCCAGCAGCCTAAGGACAGGGGACCCCAATGAGCAGTTCTTC
.	TRBV6-1	TRBJ2-1	.	CASSETDTYNEQFF	TGTGCCAGCAGTGAAACGGACACATACAATGAGCAGTTCTTC
.	TRBV6-5	TRBJ2-1	.	CASSGLGTNEQFF	TGTGCCAGCAGCGGGCTGGGGACCAATGAGCAGTTCTTC
.	TRBV12-5	TRBJ2-5	.	CASAFAITLQETQYF	TGTGCTAGTGCGTTCGCGATAACTCTACAAGAGACCCAGTACTTC
.	TRBV28	TRBJ2-1	.	CASSLLYLGNEQFF	TGTGCCAGCAGTTTACTGTACTTGGGCAATGAGCAGTTCTTC
TRBD1	TRBV7-8	TRBJ2-2	.	CAARRDREDTGELFF	TGTGCCGCTAGGCGGGACAGGGAAGACACCGGGGAGCTGTTTTTT
.	TRBV14	TRBJ1-2	.	CASSPLGGGEVGGYGYTF	TGTGCCAGCAGCCCCCTTGGGGGTGGAGAAGTAGGAGGCTATGGCTACACCTTC
TRBD1	TRBV5-1	TRBJ2-7	.	CASSFGTGDSYEQYF	TGCGCCAGCAGCTTTGGGACAGGAGATTCCTACGAGCAGTACTTC
TRBD1	TRBV29-1	TRBJ1-5	.	CSVVGTGGPQHF	TGCAGCGTTGTGGGGACAGGGGGGCCCCAGCATTTT
.	TRBV9	TRBJ1-1	.	CASSTLGGPNTEAFF	TGTGCCAGCAGCACCCTTGGGGGGCCGAACACTGAAGCTTTCTTT
.	TRBV9	TRBJ2-1	.	CASSETGLSYNEQFF	TGTGCCAGCAGCGAAACCGGGCTATCCTACAATGAGCAGTTCTTC
.	TRBV5-1	TRBJ1-1	.	CASSLGASRGTEAFF	TGCGCCAGCAGCTTAGGGGCCTCGAGGGGCACTGAAGCTTTCTTT
.	TRBV29-1	TRBJ1-2	.	CSVEGSRVVGNYGYTF	TGCAGCGTTGAAGGTTCCAGGGTCGTCGGAAACTATGGCTACACCTTC
TRBD2	TRBV7-2	TRBJ2-3	.	CASSLGLAGITDTQYF	TGTGCCAGCAGCTTAGGGCTAGCGGGTATCACAGATACGCAGTATTTT
TRBD1	TRBV15	TRBJ1-4	.	CATSGTANEKLFF	TGTGCCACCAGCGGGACAGCTAATGAAAAACTGTTTTTT
.	TRBV7-9	TRBJ2-3	.	CASSLGTHSTDTQYF	TGTGCCAGCAGCTTAGGGACACATTCGACAGATACGCAGTATTTT
TRBD2	TRBV9	TRBJ2-1	.	CASSVTSGSRDEQFF	TGTGCCAGCAGCGTTACTAGCGGGAGTCGGGATGAGCAGTTCTTC
.	TRBV28	TRBJ1-5	.	CASSLGGGDQPQHF	TGTGCCAGCAGTTTAGGAGGGGGAGATCAGCCCCAGCATTTT
TRBD2	TRBV28	TRBJ2-1	.	CASRGGAAGEGNEQFF	TGTGCCAGCAGAGGGGGGGCAGCGGGAGAGGGGAATGAGCAGTTCTTC
.	TRBV10-2	TRBJ1-5	once	CASRVPVVSNQPQHF	TGCGCCAGCAGGGTCCCAGTAGTCTCCAATCAGCCCCAGCATTTT
.	TRBV19	TRBJ2-3	.	CASSKDREYTQYF	TGTGCCAGTAGTAAGGACCGGGAGTATACGCAGTATTTT
.	TRBV28	TRBJ2-7	.	CASSSGALSSYEQYF	TGTGCCAGCAGTTCGGGAGCGTTGAGCTCCTACGAGCAGTACTTC
.	TRBV28	TRBJ1-2	.	CASSLSAGGYTF	TGTGCCAGCAGTTTAAGCGCAGGAGGCTACACCTTC
.	TRBV19	TRBJ1-5	.	CASSIDRLNQPQHF	TGTGCCAGTAGTATCGACAGGCTCAATCAGCCCCAGCATTTT
TRBD1	TRBV6-1	TRBJ1-2	.	CASSPQGDYGYTF	TGTGCCAGCAGCCCACAGGGGGACTATGGCTACACCTTC
TRBD1	TRBV28	TRBJ1-2	.	CASSSRTGGHYGYTF	TGTGCCAGCAGTTCGAGGACAGGGGGCCACTATGGCTACACCTTC
.	TRBV7-3	TRBJ1-1	.	CASSLDRGNTEAFF	TGTGCCAGCAGCTTGGATCGGGGGAACACTGAAGCTTTCTTT
.	TRBV4-2	TRBJ2-7	.	CASSQDGAGASRQYF	TGTGCCAGCAGCCAAGACGGGGCGGGGGCTTCGCGGCAGTACTTC
TRBD1	TRBV5-1	TRBJ2-7	.	CASSSGDRSYEQYF	TGCGCCAGCTCGAGTGGGGACAGGTCCTACGAGCAGTACTTC
.	TRBV4-2	TRBJ1-1	.	CASSQARGQTNTEAFF	TGTGCCAGCAGCCAAGCGCGCGGACAGACGAACACTGAAGCTTTCTTT
.	TRBV7-9	TRBJ2-7	.	CASSLVRGIISYEQYF	TGTGCCAGCAGCTTAGTGCGGGGCATAATCTCCTACGAGCAGTACTTC
.	TRBV7-9	TRBJ1-6	.	CASRWLEDNSPLHF	TGTGCCAGCCGGTGGTTAGAAGATAATTCACCCCTCCACTTT